The 30 T cell receptor beta chains in this list originate from one sample, sequenced in a study of cytomegalovirus exposure and HLA in healthy donors. The PCR employed 60 Vbeta primers together with 13 Jbeta primers. Method: immunoSEQ multiplex PCR; TCRdb's copy keeps in-frame clones and lacks some. The sample holds 90,000 to 100,000 clones. The sample comprised PBMCs. Every receptor here comes from a woman aged 25 to 39 in good health and CMV-seronegative.

This chain joins TRBV5-1 and TRBJ2-7; TRBD2 matches 11 bases. CDR1 and CDR2 (germline): SGHRS, YFSETQ. Trimming at V came to 3 bases and at J to 3 bases, leaving 8 bases not matched to a gene. The CDR3 length is 16 residues. CDR3 DNA: TGCGCCAGCAGCTGGGGACTAGCGGAGACGTTCTACGAGCAGTACTTC. Its translation is CASSWGLAETFYEQYF. Combining the CDR3 with reference TRBV5-1 and TRBJ2-7 gives the whole variable domain KAGVTQTPRYLIKTRGQQVTLSCSPISGHRSVSWYQQTPGQGLQFLFEYFSETQRNKGNFPGRFSGRQFSNSRSEMNVSTLELGDSALYLCASSWGLAETFYEQYFGPGTRLTVT.

This chain connects TRBV4-1 to TRBJ2-1; 9 bases fit TRBD1. The germline V gene encodes CDR1 MGHRA and CDR2 YSYEKL. V was clipped by 4 bases and J by 7 bases; unmatched bases: 14. This CDR3 comprises 17 residues. The chain's CDR3 is CASSRQPPGQGGNEQFF. The DNA of the CDR3 is TGCGCCAGCAGCCGCCAACCTCCGGGACAGGGTGGGAATGAGCAGTTCTTC.

The rearrangement links TRBV2 to TRBJ2-1; D is possibly TRBD2 (6 bases). Per germline, CDR1 SNHLY and CDR2 FYNNEI. The CDR3 spans 12 residues. V dropped 8 bases and J dropped 6 bases, with 11 bases sitting between them. CDR3 DNA: TGTGCCAGCGGGACTTTTCGCAATGAGCAGTTCTTC. Its translation: CASGTFRNEQFF.

The chain carries TRBV19 and TRBJ2-7; D gene unclear. Trimming shortened V by 0 bases and J by 2 bases, and 8 bases separated the two germline ends. The CDR3 contains 14 residues. Germline assignment: CDR1 LNHDA and CDR2 SQIVND (reference sequence). CDR3 loop: CASSIEGPTYEQYF. DNA for the CDR3: TGTGCCAGTAGTATAGAGGGCCCTACCTACGAGCAGTACTTC.

V and J are TRBV13 and TRBJ1-1, with D possibly being TRBD1 (5 bases). This CDR3 spans 18 amino acids. Germline lookup yields CDR1 PRHDT and CDR2 FYEKMQ (reference sequence). Trimming took off 6 bases at V and 3 bases at J, with 26 bases between the two ends. The CDR3 protein is CASSLYAPQGAQDTEAFF. DNA for the CDR3: TGTGCCAGCAGTTTATACGCGCCACAAGGGGCGCAGGACACTGAAGCTTTCTTT.

This sequence joins TRBV10-1 and TRBJ2-2, with 11 bases identical to TRBD2. Germline CDR1 is WNHNN and CDR2 is SYGVQD (reference sequence). The CDR3 covers 18 residues. The junction had 7 bases not matched to a gene; V was cut back by 3 bases and J by 1 base. The CDR3 reads CASSDLLTSGKNTGELFF. The CDR3 DNA is TGCGCCAGCAGTGACCTGCTGACTAGCGGGAAGAACACCGGGGAGCTGTTTTTT.

This CDR3 is CASSSDMTSGGPRHYEQYF. The DNA of the CDR3 is TGTGCCAGCAGTTCGGACATGACTAGCGGGGGCCCGAGACACTACGAGCAGTACTTC. V is TRBV27 and J is TRBJ2-7, with 12 bases aligning to TRBD2. CDR3 length: 19 amino acids. The ends lost 4 bases at V and 3 bases at J; junction bases unmatched: 16. The germline V gene encodes CDR1 MNHEY and CDR2 SMNVEV (reference sequence).

The rearrangement joins TRBV19 to TRBJ2-5; D is possibly TRBD1 (5 bases). The better agreement between TRBJ2-7 and the DNA end casts doubt on the J call. CDR3 length: 14 residues. Germline values: CDR1 LNHDA, CDR2 SQIVND (reference sequence). CDR3 region: CASSIPGLVYEQYF. In nucleotides, the CDR3 is TGTGCCAGTAGTATCCCAGGGCTTGTCTACGAGCAGTACTTC.

J is TRBJ1-6 and V is TRBV27, with a possible D match to TRBD1 (5 bases). The CDR3 contains 14 residues. Trimming removed 1 base at V and 10 bases at J, with 11 bases between. CDR1 and CDR2 from the germline V gene are MNHEY and SMNVEV (reference sequence). The CDR3 sequence: CASSLLAGQSPLHF. CDR3 bases: TGTGCCAGCAGTTTATTGGCAGGGCAATCACCCCTCCACTTT.

The chain couples TRBV5-4 to TRBJ1-1; a weak D match, TRBD1 (5 bases). In germline, CDR1 is SGHNT, CDR2 YYREEE (reference sequence). Between the trimmed V and J ends, which lost 4 bases and 6 bases, there was a span of 13 bases. This CDR3 contains 13 residues. CDR3 sequence reads: CASSRDAGAEAFF. DNA for the CDR3: TGTGCCAGCAGCCGGGACGCGGGGGCTGAAGCTTTCTTT.

This chain joins TRBV15 and TRBJ1-1; D not resolved. V was trimmed by 4 bases and J by 1 base, leaving 10 bases between them. This CDR3 region has 14 residues. CDR1 and CDR2 (germline): LNHNV, YYDKDF (reference sequence). CDR3 coding DNA: TGTGCCACCAGCAAATTGGCTGCGAACACTGAAGCTTTCTTT. It specifies CATSKLAANTEAFF.

The chain employs TRBV4-1 and TRBJ1-6; D is uncertain. CDR1 and CDR2 from the germline V gene are MGHRA and YSYEKL. The CDR3 contains 15 residues. Between the trimmed V and J ends, which lost 4 bases and 5 bases, there was a span of 12 bases. As DNA, the CDR3 is TGCGCCAGCAGCCCCCCTGGAGGGAATAATTCACCCCTCCACTTT. It is translated as CASSPPGGNNSPLHF.

The gene calls are TRBV9 and TRBJ2-3; 14 nucleotides match TRBD2. This CDR3 is 18 amino acids long. V dropped 3 bases and J dropped 0; count of bases not matched to a gene: 6. Germline V lookup: CDR1 SGDLS, CDR2 YYNGEE. CDR3 protein: CASSGGTSGSPSTDTQYF. The CDR3, as DNA: TGTGCCAGCAGCGGGGGGACTAGCGGGAGCCCCAGCACAGATACGCAGTATTTT.

The rearrangement links TRBV11-1 to TRBJ2-5; D might be TRBD1 (6 bases). Near its end, the DNA agrees better with TRBJ2-7, so the J call may be wrong. The CDR3 contains 15 residues. Germline CDR1 SGHAT, CDR2 FQDESV (reference sequence). CDR3 nucleotide sequence: TGTGCCAGCAGCTTAGATGTGTCAGGGGCCTACGAGCAGTACTTC. Translating it yields CASSLDVSGAYEQYF.

The chain has TRBV6-5 and TRBJ1-5, with TRBD1 identical over 8 bases. CDR1 and CDR2 from the germline V gene are MNHEY and SVGAGI. The ends lost 4 bases at V and 2 bases at J; junction bases unmatched: 4. This CDR3 is built from 15 residues. The CDR3 spells CASSSDRDGNQPQHF. Here the CDR3 DNA reads TGTGCCAGCAGTTCGGACAGGGACGGCAATCAGCCCCAGCATTTT.

This chain uses TRBV27 with TRBJ2-7, with 8 bases that match TRBD1. Trimming took 5 bases from V and 1 from J; bases not matched to a gene: 1. CDR1 MNHEY and CDR2 SMNVEV come from the germline V gene (reference sequence). The CDR3 is 13 amino acids. The CDR3 coding sequence is TGTGCCAGCAGTACAGGGGGTTCCTACGAGCAGTACTTC. It yields the protein CASSTGGSYEQYF.

The chain couples TRBV5-1 to TRBJ1-3; TRBD1 agrees at 7 bases. This CDR3 is built from 16 residues. V shed 4 bases, J shed 0 bases, and the junction held 7 bases outside the gene matches. Germline V CDR1 and CDR2: SGHRS, YFSETQ. CDR3 sequence: CASSTGQSASGNTIYF. The CDR3 DNA reads TGCGCCAGCAGCACGGGACAGTCCGCCTCTGGAAACACCATATATTTT.

This chain joins TRBV27 and TRBJ1-2, with 8 bases identical to TRBD1. Germline CDR1 MNHEY, CDR2 SMNVEV (reference sequence). V lost 5 bases and J lost 3; bases outside the gene matches: 11. The CDR3 consists of 16 residues. The CDR3 sequence: CASSGFRQGRDYGYTF. Here the CDR3 DNA reads TGTGCCAGCAGTGGTTTCCGACAGGGGAGGGACTATGGCTACACCTTC.

J is TRBJ2-7 and V is TRBV5-1, with 13 bases identical to TRBD2. Germline values: CDR1 SGHRS, CDR2 YFSETQ. With 7 bases clipped from V and 4 bases from J, the junction kept 2 bases outside the gene matches. The CDR3 has 13 amino acids. CDR3 amino acids: CASGTSGAYEQYF. The CDR3 coding sequence is TGCGCCAGCGGGACTAGCGGGGCTTACGAGCAGTACTTC.

The gene calls are TRBV9 and TRBJ2-7, with TRBD1 matching over 9 bases. Per germline, CDR1 SGDLS and CDR2 YYNGEE. The CDR3 length is 14 residues. The V and J ends lost 2 bases and 7 bases, in that order; junction bases with no gene match: 7. CDR3 bases: TGTGCCAGCAGCGTTGGGACAGGGACATGGGAGCAGTACTTC. Its protein is CASSVGTGTWEQYF.

The V and J genes are TRBV4-2 and TRBJ2-1; 13 nucleotides line up with TRBD2. The CDR3 covers 18 residues. J was trimmed by 2 bases and V by 4 bases; bases with no gene match: 8. CDR1 is LGHNA and CDR2 is YNFKEQ in the germline V gene. The CDR3 nucleotides read TGTGCCAGCAGCCTACTAGCGGGGGGGAGATGGCCCTACAATGAGCAGTTCTTC. It translates to CASSLLAGGRWPYNEQFF.

V and J are TRBV6-6 and TRBJ1-2; possible D gene TRBD1, 5 bases. Germline V gene lookup returns CDR1 MNHNY and CDR2 SVGAGI (reference sequence). The CDR3 loop spans 16 amino acids. V gave up 2 bases and J gave up 3 bases, with 16 bases separating them. The CDR3 DNA reads as TGTGCCAGCAGTTACCTGATAGCGGGAGGGGACTATGGCTACACCTTC. Protein: CASSYLIAGGDYGYTF.

The V gene is TRBV19, the J gene TRBJ1-5; the match to TRBD1 covers 7 bases. Germline V gene sequence: CDR1 LNHDA, CDR2 SQIVND (reference sequence). The V gene end was trimmed by 1 base and the J gene end by 5 bases; junction bases not matched to a gene: 2. CDR3 size: 14 residues. The DNA of the CDR3 is TGTGCCAGTAGTATAGGACAGGGATATCAGCCCCAGCATTTT. This translates into CASSIGQGYQPQHF.

The CDR3 bases are TGTGCCAGCAGTGACGCGGGGGTAGAGACCCAGTACTTC. Its protein product is CASSDAGVETQYF. The rearrangement links TRBV25-1 to TRBJ2-5, with 7 bases matching TRBD2. The germline gives CDR1 MGHDK, CDR2 SYGVNS. With 3 bases clipped from V and 4 bases from J, the junction kept 2 bases outside the gene matches. The CDR3 length is 13 residues.

As DNA, the CDR3 is TGTGCCAGCAGTCGTAAGGAGGTCGGGGAGCTGTTTTTT. Its protein product is CASSRKEVGELFF. The chain has TRBV6-1 and TRBJ2-2, with D possibly being TRBD2 (5 bases). The V end was cut by 5 bases, the J end by 7 bases, with 11 bases between. Germline CDR1 is MNHNS and CDR2 is SASEGT. CDR3 size: 13 residues.

The chain couples TRBV7-9 to TRBJ2-1; weak D call: TRBD1 (5 bases). Per the germline V gene, CDR1 is SEHNR and CDR2 is FQNEAQ (reference sequence). V was pared by 1 base and J by 13 bases, with 11 bases between. The CDR3 is made up of 12 amino acids. The CDR3 bases are TGTGCCAGCAGCTTAGTTGGGGCCCGTCAGTTCTTC. It yields the protein CASSLVGARQFF.

This rearrangement joins TRBV9 to TRBJ1-5; no clear D. Trimming pared 0 bases from V and 4 bases from J, leaving 11 bases between. CDR3 size: 15 residues. Germline CDR1 and CDR2: SGDLS and YYNGEE. The DNA for the CDR3 is TGTGCCAGCAGCGTAGCCTCGGGTGGAAATCAGCCCCAGCATTTT. Translated, it gives CASSVASGGNQPQHF.

The V gene is TRBV30, the J gene TRBJ1-1; D perhaps matches TRBD1 (6 bases). Germline V gene data show CDR1 as GTSNPN and CDR2 as SVGIG (reference sequence). Trimming removed 7 bases from V and 8 bases from J, with 14 bases in between. The CDR3 is made up of 11 amino acids. Here the CDR3 DNA reads TGTGCCTTGGACAGACTAAAAGAAGCTTTCTTT. It is translated as CALDRLKEAFF.

The chain joins TRBV7-9 to TRBJ2-5; the D gene is possibly TRBD1 (5 bases). Germline V gene data show CDR1 as SEHNR and CDR2 as FQNEAQ (reference sequence). CDR3 length: 15 amino acids. The V end was cut by 1 base, the J end by 2 bases, with 11 bases between. CDR3 amino acids: CASSLGGQTQETQYF. DNA for the CDR3: TGTGCCAGCAGCTTAGGGGGCCAGACTCAAGAGACCCAGTACTTC.

The CDR3 sequence is CASSRGPSSAETQYF. The DNA of the CDR3 is TGTGCCAGCAGCCGCGGGCCTTCCTCGGCCGAGACCCAGTACTTC. V gene TRBV7-3 combines with J gene TRBJ2-5; TRBD2 is a possible D gene (5 bases). This CDR3 comprises 15 residues. The germline gives CDR1 SGHTA, CDR2 FQGTGA. V was shortened by 5 bases and J by 5 bases, with 18 bases between the two germline ends.